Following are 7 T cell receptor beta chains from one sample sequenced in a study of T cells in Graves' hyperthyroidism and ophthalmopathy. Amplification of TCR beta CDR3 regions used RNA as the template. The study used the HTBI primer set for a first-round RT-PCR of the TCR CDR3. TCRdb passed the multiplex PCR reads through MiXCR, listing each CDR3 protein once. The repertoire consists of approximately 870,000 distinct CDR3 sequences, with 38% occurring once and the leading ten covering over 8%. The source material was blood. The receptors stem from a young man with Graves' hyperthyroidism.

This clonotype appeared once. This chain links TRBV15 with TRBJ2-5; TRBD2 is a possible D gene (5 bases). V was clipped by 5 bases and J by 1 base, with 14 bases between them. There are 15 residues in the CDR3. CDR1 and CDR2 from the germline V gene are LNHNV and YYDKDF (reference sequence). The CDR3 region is CATSFGEGIQETQYF. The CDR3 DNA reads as TGTGCCACCAGCTTCGGTGAGGGTATCCAAGAGACCCAGTACTTC.

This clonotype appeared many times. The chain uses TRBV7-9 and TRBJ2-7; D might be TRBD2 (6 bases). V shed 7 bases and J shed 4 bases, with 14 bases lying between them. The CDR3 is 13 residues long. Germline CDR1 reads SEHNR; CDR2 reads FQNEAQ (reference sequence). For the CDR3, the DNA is TGTGCCAGCAAGAGGGACTCGACATACGAGCAGTACTTC. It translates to CASKRDSTYEQYF.

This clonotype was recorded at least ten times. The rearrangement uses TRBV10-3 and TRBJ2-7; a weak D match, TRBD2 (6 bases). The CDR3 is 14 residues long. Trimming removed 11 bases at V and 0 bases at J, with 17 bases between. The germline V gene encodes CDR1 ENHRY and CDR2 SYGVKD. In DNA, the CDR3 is TGTGCCGCGGGGTGGTCCGACAGCTCCTACGAGCAGTACTTC. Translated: CAAGWSDSSYEQYF.

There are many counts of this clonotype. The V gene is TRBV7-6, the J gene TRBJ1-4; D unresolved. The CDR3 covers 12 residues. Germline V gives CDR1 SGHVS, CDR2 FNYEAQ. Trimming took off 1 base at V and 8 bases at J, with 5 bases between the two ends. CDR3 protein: CASSLGAEKLFF. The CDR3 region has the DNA TGTGCCAGCAGCTTAGGGGCCGAAAAACTGTTTTTT.

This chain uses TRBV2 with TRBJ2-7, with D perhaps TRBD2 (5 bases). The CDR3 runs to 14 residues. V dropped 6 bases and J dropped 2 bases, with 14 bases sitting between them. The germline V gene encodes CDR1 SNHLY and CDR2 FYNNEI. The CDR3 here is CASSPLKGAYEQYF. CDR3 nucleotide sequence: TGTGCCAGCAGCCCGTTGAAGGGAGCCTACGAGCAGTACTTC.

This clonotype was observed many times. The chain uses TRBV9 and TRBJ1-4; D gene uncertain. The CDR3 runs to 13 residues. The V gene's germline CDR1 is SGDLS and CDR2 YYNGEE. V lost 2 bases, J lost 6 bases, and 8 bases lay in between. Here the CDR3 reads CASSVAADEKLFF. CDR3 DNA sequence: TGTGCCAGCAGCGTGGCGGCGGATGAAAAACTGTTTTTT.

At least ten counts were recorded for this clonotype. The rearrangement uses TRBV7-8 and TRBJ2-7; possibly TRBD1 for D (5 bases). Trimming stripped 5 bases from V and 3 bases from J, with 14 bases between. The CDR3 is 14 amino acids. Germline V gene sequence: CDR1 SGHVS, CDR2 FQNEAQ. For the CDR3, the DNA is TGTGCCAGCAGCCCCCAGGGCGACCTCTACGAGCAGTACTTC. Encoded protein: CASSPQGDLYEQYF.